The 32 T cell receptor beta chains in this list originate from one sample, sequenced in a study of blood T cells in healthy people across ages. The second PCR ran 7 to 11 cycles with a sample-barcoded 5' primer and J-beta primers. In TCRdb, the 5' RACE reads were re-called with MiXCR into one record per CDR3 protein. The sample records around 670,000 distinct CDR3 sequences, approximately 30% being singletons. Sequences were obtained from blood. The receptors originated from a woman of 80 years or more in good health.

The chain's CDR3 is CASSLLPNLILQETQYF. In DNA form, the CDR3 reads TGCGCCAGCAGCTTGCTCCCCAACCTGATCCTCCAAGAGACCCAGTACTTC. V is TRBV5-1 and J is TRBJ2-5; D remains ambiguous. From germline, CDR1 is SGHRS and CDR2 YFSETQ. The CDR3 runs 17 residues. Trimming removed 1 base at V and 1 base at J, with 17 bases between.

Concerning this clonotype: This may come from a read error, since a much larger clone is one base off. CDR3 nucleotide sequence: TGTGCCAGCAACGAACCAGCGTTCAGCTCCTACAATGAGCAGTTCTTC. It codes for CASNEPAFSSYNEQFF. The J gene is TRBJ2-1, the V gene TRBV9; D gene uncertain. There are 16 residues in the CDR3. Germline V gene lookup returns CDR1 SGDLS and CDR2 YYNGEE. The V end lost 6 bases, the J end lost 0 bases, and 16 bases lay between the germline ends.

Many counts were recorded for this clonotype. V is TRBV7-2 and J is TRBJ2-5, with a possible D match to TRBD1 (6 bases). Germline V gene data show CDR1 as SGHTA and CDR2 as FQGNSA. This CDR3 has 14 amino acids. Trimming took 5 bases from V and 1 from J, leaving 11 bases between them. CDR3 sequence (DNA): TGTGCCAGCAGCCTCACCAGGGGCCAAGAGACCCAGTACTTC. It is translated as CASSLTRGQETQYF.

This clonotype has ten or more counts. The rearrangement joins TRBV12-3 or TRBV12-4 to TRBJ2-5; 7 bases are shared with TRBD2. The ends lost 3 bases at V and 1 base at J; junction bases unmatched: 8. The length of the CDR3 is 16 residues. The CDR3 sequence: CASSFGGGILQETQYF. The CDR3 nucleotides are TGTGCCAGCAGTTTCGGCGGGGGAATACTCCAAGAGACCCAGTACTTC.

This clonotype was counted ten times or more. The chain joins TRBV5-8 to TRBJ2-3, with TRBD1 matching 10 bases. The CDR3 has 15 residues. CDR1 and CDR2 (germline): SGHTS, YDEGEE. The V gene end was trimmed by 3 bases and the J gene end by 6 bases; junction bases not matched to a gene: 7. This CDR3 is CASSWTPGQGDTQYF. The CDR3 DNA follows: TGTGCCAGCAGCTGGACTCCGGGACAGGGGGATACGCAGTATTTT.

This clonotype was counted between two and nine times. The chain couples TRBV28 to TRBJ1-1; D is uncertain. Trimming removed 3 bases at V and 6 bases at J, with 14 bases between. The CDR3 has 14 amino acids. Germline-derived CDR1 and CDR2 are MDHEN and SYDVKM. The CDR3 protein is CASSFDVGWAEAFF. The CDR3, as DNA: TGTGCCAGCAGTTTTGACGTGGGTTGGGCTGAAGCTTTCTTT. Based on the CDR3 plus reference TRBV28 and TRBJ1-1, the full variable domain is DVKVTQSSRYLVKRTGEKVFLECVQDMDHENMFWYRQDPGLGLRLIYFSYDVKMKEKGDIPEGYSVSREKKERFSLILESASTNQTSMYLCASSFDVGWAEAFFGQGTRLTVV.

This clonotype was counted between two and nine times. A clone one base away is much larger, so this may be a read error. The V and J genes are TRBV3-1 and TRBJ2-5; 7 positions match TRBD1. Germline lookup yields CDR1 LGHDT and CDR2 YNNKEL (reference sequence). Losses at the gene ends were 3 bases for V and 11 bases for J; bases not matched to a gene: 15. This CDR3 region has 15 residues. The CDR3 reads CASSHPGTAIREQYF. CDR3 DNA: TGTGCCAGCAGCCATCCCGGGACAGCCATAAGGGAGCAGTACTTC.

The V gene is TRBV29-1, the J gene TRBJ2-7; 8 bases agree with TRBD1. The CDR3 has 12 amino acids. J was trimmed by 5 bases and V by 5 bases; bases with no gene match: 5. The germline V gene encodes CDR1 SQVTM and CDR2 ANQGSEA. The CDR3 loop is CSVQQGANEQYF. As DNA, the CDR3 is TGCAGCGTTCAGCAGGGGGCTAACGAGCAGTACTTC.

A remark on this clonotype: A much larger clone is a single base away; this may be a read error. The V and J genes are TRBV11-1 and TRBJ2-3, with 7 bases identical to TRBD2. CDR1 is SGHAT and CDR2 is FQDESV in the germline V gene (reference sequence). The length of the CDR3 is 14 residues. The CDR3 here is CASSPGGFTDTRYF. The CDR3 bases are TGTGCCAGCAGCCCCGGGGGGTTCACAGATACGCGGTATTTT.

The chain couples TRBV7-9 to TRBJ2-1, with D possibly TRBD2 on 6 matching bases. The V end lost 5 bases, the J end lost 10 bases, and 24 bases lay between the germline ends. CDR3 length equals 16 residues. The germline gives CDR1 SEHNR, CDR2 FQNEAQ (reference sequence). The DNA for the CDR3 is TGTGCCAGCAGCCCGGCGGGGACGGGACCACCCTACGAGCAGTTCTTC. Protein sequence: CASSPAGTGPPYEQFF.

The sample holds many counts of this clonotype. V usage is TRBV20-1 and J usage is TRBJ2-1, with D unclear. The CDR3 extends over 13 amino acids. V was trimmed by 2 bases and J by 8 bases, leaving 13 bases between them. The germline gives CDR1 DFQATT, CDR2 SNEGSKA (reference sequence). Here the CDR3 DNA reads TGCAGTGCTAGACGACGCCCAGAAGATGAGCAGTTCTTC. Protein sequence: CSARRRPEDEQFF.

The rearrangement joins TRBV30 to TRBJ1-4, with D possibly TRBD1 on 5 matching bases. The CDR3 spans 13 residues. V was clipped by 2 bases and J by 6 bases, with 10 bases between them. Germline CDR1 and CDR2: GTSNPN and SVGIG (reference sequence). CDR3 nucleotide sequence: TGTGCCTGGAGTATCAGGGCTGATGAAAAACTGTTTTTT. Translating gives CAWSIRADEKLFF.

The chain couples TRBV29-1 to TRBJ1-2; 7 nucleotides match TRBD1. This CDR3 is 14 amino acids long. With 4 bases clipped from V and 2 bases from J, the junction kept 7 bases outside the gene matches. Germline V gene lookup returns CDR1 SQVTM and CDR2 ANQGSEA. This CDR3 reads CSVGSSTGNYGYTF. The CDR3 nucleotides are TGCAGCGTTGGTTCCTCGACAGGGAACTATGGCTACACCTTC.

This sequence joins TRBV20-1 and TRBJ1-1, with D possibly being TRBD1 (6 bases). V gave up 7 bases and J gave up 6 bases, with 12 bases separating them. The germline gives CDR1 DFQATT, CDR2 SNEGSKA (reference sequence). The CDR3 length is 11 residues. The DNA for the CDR3 is TGCAGTGTTTGGACAGTTTCTGAAGCTTTCTTT. This codes for CSVWTVSEAFF.

The table lists this clonotype with many counts. CDR3 bases: TGTGCCAGCAGGGCCGGGACAGGACTTTATGGCTACACCTTC. It encodes CASRAGTGLYGYTF. The J gene is TRBJ1-2, the V gene TRBV5-6; TRBD1 agrees at 8 bases. The CDR3 has 14 residues. Trimming took 5 bases from V and 5 from J; bases not matched to a gene: 8. Germline V gene sequence: CDR1 SGHDT, CDR2 YYEEEE.

This clonotype was observed once. CDR3 nucleotides: TGTGCCAGCAGCTCATACCCCGGACAGACCAAATTAGCCGGAGCAACTAATGAAAAACTGTTTTTT. Translation gives CASSSYPGQTKLAGATNEKLFF. The chain uses TRBV12-3 or TRBV12-4 and TRBJ1-4; possible D gene TRBD1, 6 bases. CDR3 length equals 22 residues. V lost 6 bases and J 0 bases, leaving 32 bases between the germline ends.

This chain connects TRBV5-1 to TRBJ2-5; tentative D call: TRBD2 (6 bases). Germline V gene lookup returns CDR1 SGHRS and CDR2 YFSETQ. This CDR3 contains 12 residues. V lost 7 bases and J 11 bases, leaving 18 bases between the germline ends. CDR3 sequence reads: CASRGNNNEQYF. The CDR3 nucleotides are TGCGCCAGCCGGGGGAATAACAATGAGCAGTACTTC.

This clonotype has a count of ten or more. The chain employs TRBV4-2 and TRBJ2-7; 9 bases fit TRBD2. This CDR3 comprises 14 residues. V shed 1 base and J 6 bases; nucleotides not matched to a gene: 4. Germline values: CDR1 LGHNA, CDR2 YNFKEQ. The CDR3 nucleotides read TGTGCCAGCAGCCAAGGCGGGGGGGTTTTCGAGCAGTACTTC. Its protein is CASSQGGGVFEQYF.

On this clonotype itself: With a much larger clone just one base away, this may be a read error. The V and J genes are TRBV5-5 and TRBJ1-2; weak D call: TRBD1 (6 bases). The CDR3 length is 15 residues. CDR1 is SGHKS, CDR2 YYEKEE, per germline (reference sequence). CDR3 nucleotides: TGTGTCAGCAGCTTGGGGGTCCGGGGGGCCTATGGCTACACCTTC. Protein sequence: CVSSLGVRGAYGYTF.

This clonotype was seen a few times. This chain joins TRBV19 and TRBJ2-3; 9 bases agree with TRBD2. Trimming cost V 8 bases and J 8 bases; bases outside gene matches: 23. Germline-derived CDR1 and CDR2 are LNHDA and SQIVND (reference sequence). This CDR3 is built from 18 residues. CDR3 nucleotide sequence: TGTGCCAGTTCTCCATACGGTTTAGCGGGGGATCGAGGTGGTACGCAGTATTTT. As protein: CASSPYGLAGDRGGTQYF.

This chain connects TRBV7-6 to TRBJ2-2; 14 bases match TRBD2. The CDR3 runs 18 residues. The junction had 3 bases not matched to a gene; V was cut back by 2 bases and J by 1 base. The germline gives CDR1 SGHVS, CDR2 FNYEAQ. The CDR3 coding sequence is TGTGCCAGCAGCTTACAGACTAGCGGGGGGGTGAACACCGGGGAGCTGTTTTTT. This encodes CASSLQTSGGVNTGELFF. The full variable domain, its missing parts supplied by reference TRBV7-6 and TRBJ2-2, is GAGVSQSPRYKVTKRGQDVALRCDPISGHVSLYWYRQALGQGPEFLTYFNYEAQQDKSGLPNDRFSAERPEGSISTLTIQRTEQRDSAMYRCASSLQTSGGVNTGELFFGEGSRLTVL.

This clonotype was recorded at least ten times. This rearrangement joins TRBV20-1 to TRBJ2-7; TRBD1 agrees at 10 bases. CDR3 size: 14 residues. Germline CDR1 and CDR2: DFQATT and SNEGSKA (reference sequence). J was trimmed by 9 bases and V by 3 bases; bases with no gene match: 11. The CDR3 DNA follows: TGCAGTGCTAGTGCCCCGACAGGGGGCGGTGGGCAGTACTTC. Its protein product is CSASAPTGGGGQYF.

At least ten counts were recorded for this clonotype. V gene TRBV7-2 combines with J gene TRBJ2-5; 8 nucleotides align to TRBD2. CDR1 is SGHTA, CDR2 FQGNSA, per germline. V dropped 0 bases and J dropped 1; count of bases not matched to a gene: 1. The length of the CDR3 is 15 residues. The CDR3: CASSLALAGQETQYF. The DNA for the CDR3 is TGTGCCAGCAGCTTAGCCCTAGCGGGCCAAGAGACCCAGTACTTC.

The V call is TRBV7-3, the J call TRBJ2-6; D gene uncertain. CDR1 and CDR2 (germline): SGHTA, FQGTGA. CDR3 length: 15 amino acids. V was cut by 2 bases and J by 2 bases, with 7 bases left in between. CDR3 sequence: CASSLGYPGANVLTF. CDR3 sequence (DNA): TGTGCCAGCAGCTTAGGTTACCCTGGGGCCAACGTCCTGACTTTC.

A word on this clonotype: A much larger clone is a single base away; this may be a read error. This sequence joins TRBV2 and TRBJ2-1, with 8 bases lining up with TRBD1. The CDR3 loop spans 14 amino acids. CDR1 is SNHLY, CDR2 FYNNEI, per germline. As DNA, the CDR3 is TGTGCCAGCAGCGAGGACAGGGTTGGCAATGAGCAGGTCTTC. This gives the protein CASSEDRVGNEQVF.

This clonotype has at least ten counts. V usage is TRBV6-5 and J usage is TRBJ1-2; 9 bases match TRBD1. CDR1 and CDR2 from the germline V gene are MNHEY and SVGAGI. CDR3 length equals 15 residues. Germline trimming cut 9 bases from V and 0 bases from J; bases unmatched to any gene: 8. As DNA, the CDR3 is TGTGCCAGACGGACAGGGGCGTTAGCTAACTATGGCTACACCTTC. Translated, it gives CARRTGALANYGYTF.

The table lists this clonotype with a few counts. The V and J genes are TRBV30 and TRBJ1-1; a weak D match, TRBD1 (5 bases). Germline CDR1 and CDR2: GTSNPN and SVGIG (reference sequence). There are 12 residues in the CDR3. The germline V and J ends were trimmed by 3 bases and 8 bases, with 13 bases remaining between them. CDR3 residues: CAWRGGTVEAFF. Written as DNA, the CDR3 is TGTGCCTGGAGGGGGGGGACGGTCGAAGCTTTCTTT.

This clonotype was observed many times. This sequence joins TRBV7-2 and TRBJ2-1; D is unresolved. Trimming left V 6 bases short and J 10 bases short, with 16 bases between. Germline V gene lookup returns CDR1 SGHTA and CDR2 FQGNSA. CDR3 size: 13 residues. CDR3 coding DNA: TGTGCCAGCAGTCCCGGGCCCCCCTGGGAGCAGTTCTTC. Protein sequence: CASSPGPPWEQFF.

This clonotype was seen repeatedly, ten times or more. The CDR3, as DNA: TGTGCCAGCAGTTATGGGAGTAAGGGCGGGGACTATGGCTACACCTTC. Protein: CASSYGSKGGDYGYTF. The gene calls are TRBV6-5 and TRBJ1-2; D ambiguous. Trimming removed 3 bases at V and 3 bases at J, with 17 bases between. The germline CDR1 and CDR2 sequences are MNHEY and SVGAGI. This CDR3 spans 16 amino acids.

Worth noting for this clonotype: This may come from a read error, since a much larger clone is one base off. The CDR3 ends on some other residue instead of the conserved phenylalanine or tryptophan, so this is likely a read error. The genes are TRBV20-1 and TRBJ1-1; 10 bases line up with TRBD1. This CDR3 has 14 amino acids. CDR1 DFQATT and CDR2 SNEGSKA come from the germline V gene (reference sequence). Unmatched junction bases numbered 7, after V lost 5 bases and J lost 4 bases. DNA for the CDR3: TGCAGTGCTCCGGGACAGGGGTCGGTCACTGAAGCTTTCGTT. Translated: CSAPGQGSVTEAFV.

The chain uses TRBV20-1 and TRBJ2-3; D gene uncertain. There are 12 residues in the CDR3. Germline assignment: CDR1 DFQATT and CDR2 SNEGSKA (reference sequence). With 6 bases removed from V and 2 bases from J, the gap between germline ends came to 9 bases. The CDR3 DNA follows: TGCAGTGCCCCTGCTTACACAGATACGCAGTATTTT. Amino acids: CSAPAYTDTQYF.

This clonotype was picked up many times. This chain links TRBV19 with TRBJ2-1; no clear D. Germline CDR1 and CDR2: LNHDA and SQIVND (reference sequence). Trimming took 4 bases from V and 5 from J, leaving 9 bases between them. The CDR3 consists of 13 residues. CDR3: CASSTRADNEQFF. The CDR3 DNA sequence: TGTGCCAGTAGTACACGGGCCGACAATGAGCAGTTCTTC.